Listed below are T cell receptor beta chains from one sample, sequenced in a study of graft-versus-host responses after intestinal transplantation. No cognate antigen is known for these TCRs. Some clones are missing from TCRdb's copy, which holds only in-frame ones; the method was immunoSEQ multiplex PCR. The sample contains around 70,000 clones, roughly 90% of which appear only once. The sample here was unstimulated CD8+ T cells sorted from spleen or lymph node cells, taken before intestinal transplant. The receptors here all came from a human donor who received an intestinal transplant. Each CDR3 is given without its conserved first and last residue.

len,v_gene,CDR3aa
14,TRBV27,ASSFLPGQGTDTQY
14,TRBV11-2,ASSLRRDRGSYEQY
16,TRBV9,ASSTSGAHKRSYNEQF
12,TRBV5-4,ASSFGQYNEKLF
15,TRBV5-6,ASSSGTRLYSNQPQH
11,TRBV7-3,ASSTGGYNEQF
15,TRBV28,ASSLYPGGVGNQPQH
16,TRBV28,ASSSRTGFYLWYNEQF
13,TRBV7-6,ASSAGPRSRYEQY
13,TRBV27,ASKKIGEANEKLF
14,TRBV4-2,ASSQDVGGGAYEQY
14,TRBV28,ASSGLGEANTGELF
13,TRBV7-8,ASSLDRGSGNTIY
13,TRBV4-1,ASSQGDRETDTQY
16,TRBV28,ASSPFLGTGGRRDTQY
14,TRBV5-1,ASSWTPGEGDTEAF
15,TRBV9,ASSESRDIQPSDTQY
10,TRBV13,ASSLGSGSWD